This entry is about one T cell receptor (beta chain). These data come from a study of patients and donors after allogeneic stem cell transplantation. TCRdb passed the RT-PCR reads through MiXCR, listing each CDR3 protein once. This table has about 200,000 distinct CDR3 sequences, about 40% appearing once. The CDR3 extends over 14 amino acids. V shed 7 bases and J 8 bases; nucleotides not matched to a gene: 9. Germline-derived CDR1 and CDR2 are MDHEN and SYDVKM. Sequencing was carried out using blood, either unsorted or a sorted T cell fraction (not recorded which). V gene TRBV28 combines with J gene TRBJ2-1; 9 nucleotides align to TRBD2. The source is a human donor who was either an allogeneic HSCT recipient or a stem cell or donor lymphocyte infusion donor (not recorded which). It is not recorded whose cells these are; they may come from a transplant donor. CDR3 protein: CASTGTSRVDEQFF. The CDR3, as DNA: TGTGCCAGCACCGGGACTAGCAGGGTCGATGAGCAGTTCTTC.